Listed below are T cell receptor beta chains from one sample, sequenced in a study of siplizumab effects on memory and regulatory T cells. Measured with immunoSEQ multiplex PCR; TCRdb has only the in-frame clones, and not every one. The table lists about 94,000 clones, 94% of them singletons, with 0.3% in the top ten. The specimen was non-Treg CD4+ T cells sorted from blood. Source of these receptors: a human donor in good health. CDR3s include the opening cysteine and the closing phenylalanine or tryptophan. Fields, in order: D gene, CDR3 length, V gene, clone size, J gene, CDR3 DNA, CDR3 protein. D genes are given only for firm matches. The size field is filled for only some rows; it gives once, few, many or a size class.

D: -; length: 15; V: TRBV15; size: once; J: TRBJ2-7; DNA: TGTGCCACCAGCAGAGCGGGGGCGGGCGCATCCGAGCAGTACTTC; CDR3: CATSRAGAGASEQYF
D: TRBD2; length: 14; V: TRBV6-1; size: -; J: TRBJ2-1; DNA: TGTGCCAGCAGTGAATCGGGGGGACCCCGGGAGCAGTTCTTC; CDR3: CASSESGGPREQFF
D: -; length: 17; V: TRBV18; size: -; J: TRBJ2-3; DNA: TGTGCCAGCTCACCACTTCCTCAGGGAAAGAACACAGATACGCAGTATTTT; CDR3: CASSPLPQGKNTDTQYF
D: TRBD1; length: 13; V: TRBV5-6; size: -; J: TRBJ1-1; DNA: TGTGCCAGCAGCGGGGGACAGGTAGGTGAAGCTTTCTTT; CDR3: CASSGGQVGEAFF
D: TRBD2; length: 16; V: TRBV4-2; size: -; J: TRBJ2-3; DNA: TGTGCCAGCAGCCAAGGTTCCCGGGGGGGCACAGATACGCAGTATTTT; CDR3: CASSQGSRGGTDTQYF
D: -; length: 13; V: TRBV30; size: -; J: TRBJ2-2; DNA: TGTGCCTGGAGGAAAAACAGGGCCGGGGAGCTGTTTTTT; CDR3: CAWRKNRAGELFF
D: -; length: 14; V: TRBV19; size: -; J: TRBJ2-3; DNA: TGTGCCAGTAGTATAGGACTAGTCACAGATACGCAGTATTTT; CDR3: CASSIGLVTDTQYF
D: -; length: 15; V: TRBV6-5; size: -; J: TRBJ2-7; DNA: TGTGCCAGCAGTTACTCTCGGGGTTGGGCCTACGAGCAGTACTTC; CDR3: CASSYSRGWAYEQYF
D: -; length: 15; V: TRBV7-2; size: -; J: TRBJ1-2; DNA: TGTGCCAGCAGCTTAGCGAGTACCGGTAACTATGGCTACACCTTC; CDR3: CASSLASTGNYGYTF
D: -; length: 13; V: TRBV18; size: -; J: TRBJ1-5; DNA: TGTGCCAGCTCACCACCGGGGCGGCAGCCCCAGCATTTT; CDR3: CASSPPGRQPQHF
D: TRBD2; length: 16; V: TRBV11-3; size: -; J: TRBJ2-1; DNA: TGTGCCAGCAGCTTCCTAGCGGCGAGCTCCTACAATGAGCAGTTCTTC; CDR3: CASSFLAASSYNEQFF
D: TRBD2; length: 16; V: TRBV5-1; size: -; J: TRBJ2-7; DNA: TGCGCCAGCAGCTTGGGACTAGCGGAGAGCTCCTACGAGCAGTACTTC; CDR3: CASSLGLAESSYEQYF
D: TRBD1; length: 13; V: TRBV6-1; size: -; J: TRBJ2-7; DNA: TGTGCCAGCAGGGAGACAGGGTTACACGAGCAGTACTTC; CDR3: CASRETGLHEQYF
D: -; length: 13; V: TRBV29-1; size: few; J: TRBJ1-1; DNA: TGCAGCGTTGAACGGGGAGCAAACACTGAAGCTTTCTTT; CDR3: CSVERGANTEAFF
D: -; length: 16; V: TRBV4-1; size: -; J: TRBJ2-2; DNA: TGCGCCAGCAGCCAAGCGGCGGCACTTAACACCGGGGAGCTGTTTTTT; CDR3: CASSQAAALNTGELFF
D: -; length: 15; V: TRBV9; size: once; J: TRBJ2-1; DNA: TGTGCCAGCAGCGTATCGGCTAGCGAAGGGGGTGAGCAGTTCTTC; CDR3: CASSVSASEGGEQFF
D: -; length: 14; V: TRBV6-5; size: -; J: TRBJ1-1; DNA: TGTGCCAGCAAGAATACGGGACGCTCGTCTAGAGCTTTCTTT; CDR3: CASKNTGRSSRAFF
D: -; length: 15; V: TRBV6-6; size: -; J: TRBJ1-6; DNA: TGTGCCAGCAGCCCAGGACCTTCCAGGGGTTCACCCCTCCACTTT; CDR3: CASSPGPSRGSPLHF
D: -; length: 13; V: TRBV6-1; size: -; J: TRBJ2-4; DNA: TGTGCCTGCTCCGGGGTGGTTGGCAACATTCAGTACTTC; CDR3: CACSGVVGNIQYF
D: -; length: 13; V: TRBV6-6; size: -; J: TRBJ2-7; DNA: TGTGCCAGCGTCCGGGGGCCGGGCTACGAGCAGTACTTC; CDR3: CASVRGPGYEQYF
D: -; length: 16; V: TRBV7-9; size: -; J: TRBJ2-2; DNA: TGTGCCAGCAGCTACGGGACATTTGCGAACACCGGGGAGCTGTTTTTT; CDR3: CASSYGTFANTGELFF
D: TRBD1; length: 15; V: TRBV23-1; size: -; J: TRBJ2-2; DNA: TGCGCCAGCAGTCATAAGCCAGGGGGTGCCGGGGAGCTGTTTTTT; CDR3: CASSHKPGGAGELFF
D: -; length: 14; V: TRBV7-3; size: -; J: TRBJ2-7; DNA: TGTGCCAGCAGCCCGCAAGGCAGCTCCTACGAGCAGTACTTC; CDR3: CASSPQGSSYEQYF
D: -; length: 17; V: TRBV2; size: -; J: TRBJ1-3; DNA: TGTGCCAGCAGTGAAGGGCTGCTCTCGGGTGCTGGAAACACCATATATTTT; CDR3: CASSEGLLSGAGNTIYF
D: -; length: 19; V: TRBV27; size: few; J: TRBJ2-1; DNA: TGTGCCAGCAGCTTCTATCCCCGGGCCTCCGACCAAAGGGGCAATGAGCAGTTCTTC; CDR3: CASSFYPRASDQRGNEQFF
D: -; length: 14; V: TRBV30; size: -; J: TRBJ1-2; DNA: TGTGCCTGGAGCCTTGGACATGCCGTATATGGCTACACCTTC; CDR3: CAWSLGHAVYGYTF
D: -; length: 11; V: TRBV20-1; size: -; J: TRBJ2-7; DNA: TGCAGTGCTAGATTCGGGTACGAGCAGTACTTC; CDR3: CSARFGYEQYF
D: TRBD1; length: 16; V: TRBV5-1; size: -; J: TRBJ2-3; DNA: TGCGCCAGCAGCTCGGGACAGGAGGTAATGACAGATACGCAGTATTTT; CDR3: CASSSGQEVMTDTQYF
D: TRBD2; length: 13; V: TRBV5-1; size: -; J: TRBJ2-7; DNA: TGCGCCAGTACCAGCGGGGGGTTCAACGAGCAGTACTTC; CDR3: CASTSGGFNEQYF
D: -; length: 14; V: TRBV18; size: -; J: TRBJ1-2; DNA: TGTGCCAGCTCACCCCGGGAGAGTTTCTATGGCTACACCTTC; CDR3: CASSPRESFYGYTF
D: -; length: 13; V: TRBV14; size: -; J: TRBJ2-7; DNA: TGTGCCAGCAGCTTGCAGAGAACCTACGAGCAGTACTTC; CDR3: CASSLQRTYEQYF
D: -; length: 14; V: TRBV5-1; size: -; J: TRBJ2-5; DNA: TGCGCCAGCAGCCGGGGCCCCGCAAGCGGGACCCAGTACTTC; CDR3: CASSRGPASGTQYF
D: -; length: 15; V: TRBV28; size: -; J: TRBJ1-4; DNA: TGTGCCAGCAGTCCCCACAGTCCGAATAATGAAAAACTGTTTTTT; CDR3: CASSPHSPNNEKLFF